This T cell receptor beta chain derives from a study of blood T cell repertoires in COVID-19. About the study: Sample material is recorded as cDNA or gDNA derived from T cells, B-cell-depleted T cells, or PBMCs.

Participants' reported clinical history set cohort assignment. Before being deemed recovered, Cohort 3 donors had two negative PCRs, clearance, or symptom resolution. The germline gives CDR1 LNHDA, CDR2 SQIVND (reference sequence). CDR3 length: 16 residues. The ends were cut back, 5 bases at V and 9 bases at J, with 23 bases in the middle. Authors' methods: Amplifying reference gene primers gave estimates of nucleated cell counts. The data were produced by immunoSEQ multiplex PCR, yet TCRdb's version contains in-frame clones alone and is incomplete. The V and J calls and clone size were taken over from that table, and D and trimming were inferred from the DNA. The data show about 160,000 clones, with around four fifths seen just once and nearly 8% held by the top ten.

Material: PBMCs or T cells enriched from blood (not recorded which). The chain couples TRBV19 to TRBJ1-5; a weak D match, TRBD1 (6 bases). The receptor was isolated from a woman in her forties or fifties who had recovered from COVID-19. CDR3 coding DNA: TGTGCCAGTAGTTATCCCGGGACGGCGAAAGGGGGGCCCCAGCATTTT. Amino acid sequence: CASSYPGTAKGGPQHF.